The 6 T cell receptor beta chains below all came from one sample that was sequenced in a study of T cell repertoires in cytomegalovirus infection (dated by TCRdb to the late 2010s). No antigen has been identified for these receptors. Sequencing relied on an Illumina HiSeq 1500. The raw public reads went through TCRdb reprocessing: fastp at Q25, MiXCR clone calling, in-frame beta chains kept. Rows are combined by CDR3 protein, so each entry shows the most common genes and DNA. Here the sample has roughly 500,000 distinct CDR3 sequences; roughly a third occur a single time. 17% of the sample goes to the ten largest clones. Explained via the paper, the treatment or condition label denotes: in vitro stimulation with specific CMV peptide epitopes to enrich CMV-specific T cells. This specimen was cultured PBMCs, taken from culture after CMV antigen stimulation. These receptors were taken from a human donor in good health (CMV status not recorded). Some clones in this sample may be carry-over from other donors' samples.

The chain carries TRBV19 and TRBJ2-4, with unresolved D. Trimming pared 1 base from V and 5 bases from J, leaving 12 bases between. CDR1 is LNHDA, CDR2 SQIVND, per germline (reference sequence). The CDR3 covers 15 residues. CDR3 in amino acids: CASSIAPGVQNIQYF. The CDR3 nucleotides are TGTGCCAGTAGTATAGCACCGGGCGTCCAAAACATTCAGTACTTC.

This clonotype appeared a few times. This chain links TRBV10-3 with TRBJ2-5; 12 nucleotides line up with TRBD1. The CDR3 runs to 14 residues. The V segment lost 6 bases and the J segment 6 bases; nucleotides outside the gene matches: 5. The germline CDR1 and CDR2 sequences are ENHRY and SYGVKD. This chain's CDR3 is CAISGGQGAQTQYF. In DNA, the CDR3 is TGTGCCATCAGCGGGGGACAGGGGGCCCAGACCCAGTACTTC.

The rearrangement uses TRBV5-4 and TRBJ2-3; D not certain. V lost 4 bases, J lost 0 bases, and 12 bases lay in between. The CDR3 extends over 15 amino acids. Germline CDR1 and CDR2: SGHNT and YYREEE (reference sequence). The DNA for the CDR3 is TGTGCCAGCAGCACCCCCCTAAGGAGCACAGATACGCAGTATTTT. Its protein product is CASSTPLRSTDTQYF.

This clonotype came up a few times. J is TRBJ1-5 and V is TRBV20-1; D is unclear. Germline CDR1 and CDR2: DFQATT and SNEGSKA (reference sequence). V was shortened by 3 bases and J by 5 bases, with 14 bases between the two germline ends. This CDR3 is built from 14 residues. CDR3 sequence reads: CSASGTGLYQPQHF. The CDR3 coding sequence is TGCAGTGCTAGTGGCACCGGATTGTATCAGCCCCAGCATTTT.

This chain connects TRBV6-5 to TRBJ2-7; TRBD2 matches at 7 bases. Per the germline V gene, CDR1 is MNHEY and CDR2 is SVGAGI. The CDR3 is 14 residues long. V shed 6 bases and J 2 bases; nucleotides not matched to a gene: 7. CDR3 loop: CASSLRTRPYEQYF. The CDR3 nucleotides read TGTGCCAGCAGCTTACGGACTAGGCCCTACGAGCAGTACTTC.

The chain carries TRBV7-9 and TRBJ1-2; 9 nucleotides match TRBD1. Germline trimming cut 5 bases from V and 8 bases from J; bases unmatched to any gene: 12. The CDR3 runs to 15 residues. CDR1 is SEHNR, CDR2 FQNEAQ, per germline (reference sequence). CDR3 bases: TGTGCCAGCAGCCAAATCGCACAGGGGGCAGGGGGCTACACCTTC. Protein sequence: CASSQIAQGAGGYTF.